The entry that follows covers one T cell receptor beta chain sequence. Its antigen is not known. This record belongs to a study of CD8+ T cells in alopecia areata. Study outcomes and limitations: Tofacitinib produced a significant decrease in scalp clonality and in expanded CD8+ clones among the top 100. Because of a solitary nonresponder, the connection of baseline CD8+ expansion to response stays uncertain.

Sample treatment: oral pan-JAK inhibitor, 5-10 mg twice daily. Following RNA extraction, reverse transcription yielded cDNA that acted as the sequencing template. TCRdb keeps only in-frame clones here, not all; method: immunoSEQ multiplex PCR. The sample has some 190,000 clones; 60% are singletons. This clonotype was obtained from a human donor with alopecia areata. This specimen consisted of CD4+ T cells sorted from blood, obtained at week 24, from a patient treated with tofacitinib.

The CDR3 DNA reads as TGTGCCAGCAGTTTCCGGGACAGGGGGCTGGATGGCTACACCTTC. Translating it yields CASSFRDRGLDGYTF. The chain carries TRBV27 and TRBJ1-2; 12 bases fit TRBD1. Germline trimming cut 3 bases from V and 6 bases from J; bases unmatched to any gene: 5. This CDR3 is built from 15 residues. Per germline, CDR1 MNHEY and CDR2 SMNVEV (reference sequence).